Described below is a single T cell receptor beta chain sequence and its context. This may arise from a read error, as a much more abundant clone is one base away. These data come from a study of T cells in Graves' hyperthyroidism and ophthalmopathy. Amplification yielded TCR beta CDR3 regions, with RNA transcripts as the source. HTBI primers were used for first-round RT-PCR of the TCR CDR3. TCRdb re-called the multiplex PCR reads through MiXCR, storing one row per CDR3 protein. Among fewer than 110,000 distinct CDR3 sequences listed, roughly 50% were seen once. Per germline, CDR1 SGHTA and CDR2 FQGNSA. This CDR3 has 16 amino acids.

The specimen sequenced was blood. The sequence came from a man aged 35 to 55 with Graves' hyperthyroidism. The chain employs TRBV7-2 and TRBJ2-3, with TRBD1 matching 8 bases. In DNA form, the CDR3 reads TGTGCCAGCAGCTTAGTGGGGACAGGTGGCACAGATATGCAGTATTTT. Protein: CASSLVGTGGTDMQYF.